The table lists the clone carrying this T cell receptor beta chain with many counts. What it binds is not known. These data are taken from a study of T-cell memory formation after mild COVID-19. Amplification by 5'RACE using constant-segment primers produced TCR alpha and TCR beta cDNA libraries that carried sample barcodes and UMIs. MiXCR was run by TCRdb on the 5' RACE reads, yielding one entry per CDR3 protein. The repertoire includes 260,000 or so distinct CDR3 sequences, roughly 17% of them detected once, and 22% sits in the top ten. The CDR3 covers 15 residues. The trim removed 0 bases at V and 7 bases at J, leaving 4 bases unmatched. Per the germline V gene, CDR1 is SGHRS and CDR2 is YFSETQ. Findings and caveats of the study: Detection of some responders pre-infection suggested pre-existing cross-reactive memory T cells participated. Still unconfirmed is whether the second-wave clones peaking on day 37 recognized SARS-CoV-2. CD4+ clones that contracted lay mainly in CM and EM; CD8+ ones lay in EMRA.

Sequenced sample: PBMCs or a T cell subset sorted from them (not recorded which). The V gene is TRBV5-1, the J gene TRBJ2-1; 10 bases fit TRBD2. The sequence derives from a man younger than 30 who had mild COVID-19 (a few samples of this study predate the infection). Cell type and time point are not known. The CDR3 coding sequence is TGCGCCAGCAGCTTGGTAGCGGGGGGTTCGAATGAGCAGTTCTTC. Its translation is CASSLVAGGSNEQFF.